Presented here are 20 T cell receptor beta chains from one specimen sequenced in a study of patients and donors after allogeneic stem cell transplantation. TCRdb redid the calling of the RT-PCR reads with MiXCR, one entry per CDR3 protein. The table has about 960,000 distinct CDR3 sequences, about a sixth seen once. Source material: blood, either unsorted or a sorted T cell fraction (not recorded which). The receptors here all came from a human donor who was either an allogeneic HSCT recipient or a stem cell or donor lymphocyte infusion donor (not recorded which). It is not recorded whose cells these are; they may come from a transplant donor.

This clonotype was recorded a few times. The J gene is TRBJ2-1, the V gene TRBV5-5, with 7 nucleotides matching TRBD1. The CDR3 length is 15 residues. V was clipped by 4 bases and J by 4 bases; unmatched bases: 8. Germline-derived CDR1 and CDR2 are SGHKS and YYEKEE (reference sequence). The CDR3 spells CASSPSGQLYNEQFF. Written as DNA, the CDR3 is TGTGCCAGCAGCCCTTCGGGACAGTTATACAATGAGCAGTTCTTC.

This clonotype was detected only a few times. The V gene is TRBV12-3 or TRBV12-4, the J gene TRBJ2-7, with D uncertain. The CDR3 consists of 15 residues. Trimming removed 3 bases at V and 4 bases at J, with 16 bases between. The CDR3 DNA is TGTGCCAGCAGTTTGGGTGGGGTTGGGGTTTACGAGCAGTACTTC. This codes for CASSLGGVGVYEQYF.

This clonotype was seen repeatedly, ten times or more. The chain carries TRBV12-3 or TRBV12-4 and TRBJ2-5; 14 bases are a match to TRBD2. V trimming: 6 bases; J trimming: 5 bases; junction bases outside the gene matches: 8. The CDR3 spans 16 residues. The CDR3 protein is CASSYGTSGRGETQYF. In DNA, the CDR3 is TGTGCCAGCAGCTACGGGACTAGCGGGAGAGGGGAGACCCAGTACTTC.

This clonotype was seen a handful of times. The chain is built from TRBV2 and TRBJ1-2; possible D gene TRBD1, 6 bases. This CDR3 spans 14 amino acids. The germline CDR1 and CDR2 sequences are SNHLY and FYNNEI. V shed 2 bases and J shed 4 bases, with 11 bases lying between them. For the CDR3, the DNA is TGTGCCAGCAGTGAATTACAGGGATCCTATGGCTACACCTTC. It yields the protein CASSELQGSYGYTF.

The chain joins TRBV7-2 to TRBJ1-1, with D possibly being TRBD1 (5 bases). The CDR3 runs 14 residues. The germline gives CDR1 SGHTA, CDR2 FQGNSA. Trimming left V 4 bases short and J 5 bases short, with 14 bases between. CDR3 in DNA: TGTGCCAGCAGCTCAGGACGGGAGGGGACTGAAGCTTTCTTT. Residues: CASSSGREGTEAFF.

This clonotype came up a few times. This rearrangement joins TRBV30 to TRBJ2-7; TRBD2 matches at 12 bases. There are 15 residues in the CDR3. V was pared by 4 bases and J by 2 bases, with 6 bases of the junction left unmatched. CDR1 and CDR2 from the germline V gene are GTSNPN and SVGIG (reference sequence). The CDR3 protein is CAWTPGLAGTYEQYF. CDR3 bases: TGTGCCTGGACTCCAGGACTAGCGGGGACCTACGAGCAGTACTTC.

This clonotype appeared many times. V gene TRBV6-1 combines with J gene TRBJ2-7; the match to TRBD1 covers 7 bases. This CDR3 has 15 amino acids. Germline V CDR1 and CDR2: MNHNS, SASEGT. V trimming: 6 bases; J trimming: 1 base; junction bases outside the gene matches: 9. The CDR3 region is CASSPRQGLSYEQYF. CDR3 nucleotide sequence: TGTGCCAGCAGCCCTCGACAGGGCCTATCCTACGAGCAGTACTTC.

The chain is built from TRBV20-1 and TRBJ2-1; 7 positions agree with TRBD1. CDR3 size: 15 residues. Trimming at V came to 6 bases and at J to 4 bases, leaving 12 bases not matched to a gene. Germline CDR1 reads DFQATT; CDR2 reads SNEGSKA (reference sequence). In nucleotides, the CDR3 is TGCAGTGCGCTCTCCCCTCGGGACAGTTACAATGAGCAGTTCTTC. It encodes CSALSPRDSYNEQFF.

This clonotype was observed a handful of times. CDR3 sequence reads: CASSGLGDVKQFF. The CDR3 DNA is TGCGCCAGCTCGGGACTAGGTGATGTAAAGCAGTTCTTC. The V call is TRBV5-1, the J call TRBJ2-1, with 8 bases fitting TRBD2. Germline V lookup: CDR1 SGHRS, CDR2 YFSETQ. The CDR3 runs to 13 residues. V lost 7 bases, J lost 11 bases, and 11 bases stayed unmatched.

The table lists this clonotype with a few counts. V is TRBV27 and J is TRBJ2-2, with D perhaps matching TRBD2 (5 bases). Germline V gene sequence: CDR1 MNHEY, CDR2 SMNVEV (reference sequence). Trimming removed 8 bases from V and 8 bases from J, with 24 bases in between. This CDR3 has 16 amino acids. CDR3 amino acids: CASGPLSAASAGELFF. DNA of the CDR3: TGTGCCAGCGGACCACTTAGCGCCGCCTCTGCGGGGGAGCTGTTTTTT.

Turning to this clonotype: This could be a read error, since a much larger clone is one nucleotide away. The rearrangement links TRBV12-3 or TRBV12-4 to TRBJ2-7; D is ambiguous. The CDR3 extends over 13 amino acids. CDR3 nucleotide sequence: TGTGCCGGCAGTTTGTCGGAACCCTACGAGCAGTACTTC. Its protein is CAGSLSEPYEQYF.

This clonotype appeared a few times. The CDR3 coding sequence is TGTGCCAGCAGTGAAGCGCTTAGCACAGATACGCAGTATTTT. This encodes CASSEALSTDTQYF. The chain carries TRBV2 and TRBJ2-3; the D is unclear. The CDR3 is made up of 14 amino acids. The V and J ends lost 0 bases and 0 bases respectively, with 4 bases between them. The V gene's germline CDR1 is SNHLY and CDR2 FYNNEI.

In this sample, this clonotype turned up a few times. The gene calls are TRBV9 and TRBJ2-7; TRBD2 matches 10 bases. The CDR3 spans 15 residues. V dropped 0 bases and J dropped 4; count of bases not matched to a gene: 4. In germline, CDR1 is SGDLS, CDR2 YYNGEE. The CDR3 DNA sequence: TGTGCCAGCAGCGTAGCTAGCGGGGGAACATACGAGCAGTACTTC. Translation gives CASSVASGGTYEQYF.

There are a few counts of this clonotype. The chain uses TRBV12-3 or TRBV12-4 and TRBJ2-1; the D call may be TRBD1 or TRBD2 (5 bases each). Trimming cost V 5 bases and J 5 bases, with 19 bases left between them. This CDR3 has 16 amino acids. CDR3 sequence (DNA): TGTGCCAGCAGTCCTGTTAGATGGGACGTAAACAATGAGCAGTTCTTC. This encodes CASSPVRWDVNNEQFF.

This clonotype was recorded at least ten times. V is TRBV5-1 and J is TRBJ2-1; maybe TRBD2 (5 bases). Germline V CDR1 and CDR2: SGHRS, YFSETQ. V was shortened by 1 base and J by 7 bases, with 9 bases between the two germline ends. The CDR3 is 13 amino acids. The CDR3 nucleotides are TGCGCCAGCAGCTTGCCTGGGAGAAATGAGCAGTTCTTC. This gives the protein CASSLPGRNEQFF.

This clonotype occurred a few times. The rearrangement links TRBV29-1 to TRBJ1-4; 8 bases align to TRBD1. Germline CDR1 SQVTM, CDR2 ANQGSEA. CDR3 length: 12 amino acids. The V segment lost 4 bases and the J segment 7 bases; nucleotides outside the gene matches: 2. The CDR3 DNA is TGCAGCGTTGGGACAGGGTTTGAAAAACTGTTTTTT. It is translated as CSVGTGFEKLFF.

The chain uses TRBV12-3 or TRBV12-4 and TRBJ2-7, with TRBD2 as a possible D gene (6 bases). Trimming left V 6 bases short and J 11 bases short, with 20 bases between. The CDR3 is 13 residues long. CDR3 nucleotides: TGTGCCAGCAGAGTTTATACTAGCAGGAGGGAGTACTTC. Its protein product is CASRVYTSRREYF.

The chain couples TRBV6-1 to TRBJ1-2; tentatively, D is TRBD1 (6 bases). Germline V CDR1 and CDR2: MNHNS, SASEGT. V was shortened by 5 bases and J by 7 bases, with 17 bases between the two germline ends. The CDR3 is 14 amino acids. DNA for the CDR3: TGTGCCAGCAGTCTGGGGGCGCGGACCCTTGGCTACACCTTC. Protein: CASSLGARTLGYTF.

This clonotype appeared a single time. The chain links TRBV20-1 to TRBJ2-1; D might be TRBD1 (5 bases). This CDR3 region has 14 residues. CDR1 and CDR2 from the germline V gene are DFQATT and SNEGSKA (reference sequence). Trimming removed 0 bases from V and 5 bases from J, with 11 bases in between. The CDR3 DNA sequence: TGCAGTGCTAGAGAAGGGGCCCACGACAATGAGCAGTTCTTC. It codes for CSAREGAHDNEQFF.

The V and J genes are TRBV21-1 and TRBJ1-1; TRBD1 reflects the table's D call only, with no check against the DNA. TRBV21-1 is assigned pseudogene status. The CDR3 length is 13 residues. CDR3 nucleotide sequence: TGTGCCAGCAAGGAGACAGGGTCTTGCGAAGCTTTCTTT. Amino acid sequence: CASKETGSCEAFF.